The TCR beta chain described here comes from a study of blood T cell repertoires in COVID-19 (dated by TCRdb to the early 2020s). Notes on the research overall: Samples covering the acute and convalescent phases of COVID-19 were provided by collaborators in the United States, Italy and Spain. The prospective study material was composed of cDNA or gDNA derived from T cells, B-cell-depleted T cells, or PBMCs. Subjects who had been exposed to COVID-19, were actively infected with it, or had recovered from it provided the deeply sampled blood TCRbeta repertoires that made up the dataset. The repertoires were released in a freely available public database meant as a resource for research on the immune response to SARS-CoV-2. The samples were drawn from two sources: the first 160 participants of the ongoing ImmuneRACE study, and 1,000 to 1,500 subjects contributed by 6 global collaborators. The sample metadata nearly always contained a de-identified subject ID, COVID-19 status, age in years and sex. Where available, HLA class I and class II types were taken from metadata supplied by the sample provider and were not determined by assay-based typing. Summary of the overall study and its limitations: How much clinical and demographic metadata was included differed by source and by participant, and the metadata was provided uncurated.

Germline trimming: 7 bases from V, 3 bases from J; junction bases outside gene matches: 10. The germline V gene provides CDR1 MNHEY and CDR2 SVGAGI. Including cysteine and phenylalanine, the CDR3 has 15 amino acids. The read is trimmed to its CDR3 DNA, 45 bases read in frame from base 1. The collaborating institutions used their own protocols to collect whole blood in K2EDTA tubes. For TCRbeta analysis, collaborators shipped samples in one of three forms: frozen whole blood, isolated PBMCs, or DNA extracted from either of those sample types. As concerns this clone: There is no known antigen for this receptor. Base-call qualities are not available, and no considerably larger clone is one nucleotide away.

The immunoSEQ Assay, a bias-controlled multiplex PCR, was used to amplify TCRbeta CDR3 regions from genomic DNA. The source study handled its data this way. Nucleated cell counts per sample were estimated from amplification of reference gene primers within the assay. To quantify the absolute abundance of each unique TCRbeta CDR3 rearrangement, sequence reads were collapsed and filtered. For each sample, productive Simpson clonality was calculated by taking the square root of Simpson's diversity index across productive rearrangements. TCRdb took this table from immuneACCESS and kept in-frame rearrangements with V and J called. Such tables lack part of the clones; where checked against another copy, unresolved V genes explain under half of the gap, and the rest is unexplained. The V and J calls and the clone size are those of that table, but D and trimming were determined from the DNA. Across this sample there are some 380,000 clones, with around 89% seen only once. The ten largest account for 6.5% of the sample.

The chain was built from TRBV6-5 and TRBJ2-7; TRBD2 matches 9 bases in the middle. The sequenced sample was peripheral blood. This receptor was obtained from a young man with active or convalescent COVID-19. The CDR3 reads CASTQGILAGYEQYF. The bases read TGTGCCAGCACCCAAGGCATACTAGCGGGCTACGAGCAGTACTTC.